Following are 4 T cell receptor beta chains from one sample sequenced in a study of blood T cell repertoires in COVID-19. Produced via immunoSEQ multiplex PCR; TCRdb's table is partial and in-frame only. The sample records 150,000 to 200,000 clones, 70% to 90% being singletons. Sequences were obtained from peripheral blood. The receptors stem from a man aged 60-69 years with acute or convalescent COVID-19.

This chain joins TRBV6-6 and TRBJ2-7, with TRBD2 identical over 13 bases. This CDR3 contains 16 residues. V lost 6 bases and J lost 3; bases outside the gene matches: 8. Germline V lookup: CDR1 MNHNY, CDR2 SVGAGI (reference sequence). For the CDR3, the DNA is TGTGCCAGCAGCCCGGGTGGACTAGCGGGAGTCTACGAGCAGTACTTC. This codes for CASSPGGLAGVYEQYF.

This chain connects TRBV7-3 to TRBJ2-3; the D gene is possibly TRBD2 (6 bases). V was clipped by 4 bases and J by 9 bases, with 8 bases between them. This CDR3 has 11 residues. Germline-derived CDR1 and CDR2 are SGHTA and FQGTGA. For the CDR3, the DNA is TGTGCCAGCAGCTCCGGGGGAACGCAGTATTTT. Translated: CASSSGGTQYF.

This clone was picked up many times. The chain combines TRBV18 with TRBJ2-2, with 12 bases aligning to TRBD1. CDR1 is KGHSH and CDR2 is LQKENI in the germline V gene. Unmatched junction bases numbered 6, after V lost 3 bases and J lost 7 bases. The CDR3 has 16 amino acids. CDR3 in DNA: TGTGCCAGCTCACCGGGGACAGGGGGCTCCGTCGGGGAGCTGTTTTTT. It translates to CASSPGTGGSVGELFF.

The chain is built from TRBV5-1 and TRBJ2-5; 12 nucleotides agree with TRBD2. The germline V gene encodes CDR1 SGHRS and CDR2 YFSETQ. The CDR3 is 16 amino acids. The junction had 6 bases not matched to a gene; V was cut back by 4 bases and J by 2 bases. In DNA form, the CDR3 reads TGCGCCAGCAGCCCTCCCACTAGCGGGGGGCAAGAGACCCAGTACTTC. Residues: CASSPPTSGGQETQYF.